Listed below are T cell receptor beta chains from one sample, sequenced in a study of blood T cell repertoires in COVID-19. Sequencing used immunoSEQ multiplex PCR; TCRdb keeps in-frame clones, though not all of them. Among 210,000 or so clones listed, around 79% were seen once. Sequencing was done on a sample of peripheral blood. These receptors all come from a man aged 50 or older who had recovered from COVID-19. CDR3s include the opening cysteine and the closing phenylalanine or tryptophan. A D gene is named only where the DNA matches it firmly. Size values are once, few and many counts, or a class for expanded clones, and some rows have none.

v_call: TRBV28; d_call: NA; clone_size: once; j_call: TRBJ2-1; cdr3_aa: CASSRTSPWTGRDNEQFF; cdr3_nt: TGTGCCAGCAGCCGAACCTCCCCTTGGACAGGGAGGGACAATGAGCAGTTCTTC
v_call: TRBV24-1; d_call: TRBD1; clone_size: few; j_call: TRBJ2-6; cdr3_aa: CATSAVTGNLIPNSGANVLTF; cdr3_nt: TGTGCCACCAGTGCCGTGACAGGGAACCTGATACCAAACTCTGGGGCCAACGTCCTGACTTTC
v_call: TRBV7-6; d_call: NA; clone_size: NA; j_call: TRBJ2-1; cdr3_aa: CASSLGLPPYNEQFF; cdr3_nt: TGTGCCAGCAGCTTAGGACTGCCTCCTTACAATGAGCAGTTCTTC
v_call: TRBV2; d_call: TRBD1; clone_size: NA; j_call: TRBJ1-4; cdr3_aa: CASSDLDRGKLFF; cdr3_nt: TGTGCCAGCAGTGATTTGGACAGGGGGAAACTGTTTTTT
v_call: TRBV6-2/TRBV6-3; d_call: TRBD1; clone_size: NA; j_call: TRBJ1-4; cdr3_aa: CASSYGTGGGEKLFF; cdr3_nt: TGTGCCAGCAGTTACGGGACAGGGGGTGGTGAAAAACTGTTTTTT
v_call: TRBV11-2; d_call: NA; clone_size: once; j_call: TRBJ1-1; cdr3_aa: CASSLMGRDTNTEAFF; cdr3_nt: TGTGCCAGCAGCTTAATGGGCAGGGATACGAACACTGAAGCTTTCTTT
v_call: TRBV2; d_call: NA; clone_size: NA; j_call: TRBJ2-5; cdr3_aa: CASSADSPQETQYF; cdr3_nt: TGTGCCAGCAGTGCCGATAGCCCTCAAGAGACCCAGTACTTC
v_call: TRBV27; d_call: NA; clone_size: once; j_call: TRBJ2-5; cdr3_aa: CASSRTLPRQAVSETQYF; cdr3_nt: TGTGCCAGCAGTCGCACCCTCCCCCGACAGGCGGTGTCAGAGACCCAGTACTTC
v_call: TRBV5-4; d_call: TRBD1; clone_size: NA; j_call: TRBJ2-7; cdr3_aa: CASSLPGGYEQYF; cdr3_nt: TGTGCCAGCAGCTTGCCAGGGGGCTACGAGCAGTACTTC
v_call: TRBV7-2; d_call: TRBD1; clone_size: NA; j_call: TRBJ2-1; cdr3_aa: CASSFQPGRDRYNEQFF; cdr3_nt: TGTGCCAGCAGCTTTCAGCCGGGACGGGACAGATACAATGAGCAGTTCTTC
v_call: TRBV2; d_call: TRBD1; clone_size: NA; j_call: TRBJ1-5; cdr3_aa: CASRDPGQGSSNQPQHF; cdr3_nt: TGTGCCAGCAGGGACCCGGGACAGGGTTCCAGCAATCAGCCCCAGCATTTT
v_call: TRBV10-1; d_call: TRBD1; clone_size: medium-sized; j_call: TRBJ2-2; cdr3_aa: CASSDLGTGATNTGELFF; cdr3_nt: TGCGCCAGCAGTGATCTTGGGACAGGGGCTACTAACACCGGGGAGCTGTTTTTT